This T cell receptor (beta chain) was documented in a study of Ad26.COV2.S vaccination and SARS-CoV-2 variants. Treatment specified: 19 received Ad26.COV2.S at low or high dose, single or two shots; about five received placebo; per-sample allocation not given. Samples analyzed were those drawn on day 63 after the first vaccine or placebo injection. The length of the CDR3 is 17 residues. V lost 0 bases and J lost 0; bases outside the gene matches: 6. CDR1 is SGHRS and CDR2 is YFSETQ in the germline V gene. Profiling relied on immunoSEQ multiplex PCR, and the TCRdb table lists in-frame clones only, not all of them. Of 300,000 to 350,000 clones listed, approximately 90% were seen once; the top ten hold about 5%.

The receptor comes from a person aged 18 to 65 who received the Ad26.COV2.S COVID-19 vaccine or a placebo. The specimen comprised peripheral blood, sampled in a trial of Ad26.COV2.S vaccine versus placebo. V is TRBV5-1 and J is TRBJ1-1, with 9 bases that match TRBD1. The CDR3 region is CASSLVGTGIMNTEAFF. The DNA of the CDR3 is TGCGCCAGCAGCTTGGTCGGGACAGGGATCATGAACACTGAAGCTTTCTTT.